The source of this T cell receptor beta chain is a study of T cell repertoires in cytomegalovirus infection. Only a few counts were recorded for this clonotype. CDR3 size: 17 residues. V lost 1 base and J lost 0, with 13 bases in between. Germline-derived CDR1 and CDR2 are SGHDN and FVKESK. TCRdb passed the reads through MiXCR, listing each CDR3 protein once. The sample lists roughly 640,000 distinct CDR3 sequences; 20% to 25% were seen once. The receptor's source is a human donor in good health (CMV status not recorded). Some clones in this sample may be carry-over from other donors' samples. This rearrangement joins TRBV14 to TRBJ2-1, with a tentative D call TRBD2 (6 bases). The sequencing input was CD8+ T cells from PBMCs. The CDR3 bases are TGTGCCAGCAGCCAAGTAGGGACTCTTAGCTCCTACAATGAGCAGTTCTTC. The encoded protein is CASSQVGTLSSYNEQFF.